This T cell receptor beta chain was obtained from a study of blood T cell repertoires in COVID-19. The CDR3 length is 17 residues. CDR1 and CDR2 from the germline V gene are MNHEY and SMNVEV (reference sequence). Trimming cost V 5 bases and J 6 bases; bases outside gene matches: 12. As processed by the authors: It was from reference gene primer amplification that nucleated cell counts were estimated. Some clones are missing from TCRdb's copy, which holds only in-frame ones; the method was immunoSEQ multiplex PCR. From that table come the V and J calls and clone size; the DNA was used to work out D and trimming. The sample has approximately 210,000 clones; about 85% are singletons.

The sequence came from a man in his 70s with acute or convalescent COVID-19. Sample: peripheral blood. The genes are TRBV27 and TRBJ2-3; 12 bases map to TRBD2. The CDR3 DNA is TGTGCCAGCAGTACCTCCCGACTAGCGGGAGCTCTGGATACGCAGTATTTT. Translating gives CASSTSRLAGALDTQYF.